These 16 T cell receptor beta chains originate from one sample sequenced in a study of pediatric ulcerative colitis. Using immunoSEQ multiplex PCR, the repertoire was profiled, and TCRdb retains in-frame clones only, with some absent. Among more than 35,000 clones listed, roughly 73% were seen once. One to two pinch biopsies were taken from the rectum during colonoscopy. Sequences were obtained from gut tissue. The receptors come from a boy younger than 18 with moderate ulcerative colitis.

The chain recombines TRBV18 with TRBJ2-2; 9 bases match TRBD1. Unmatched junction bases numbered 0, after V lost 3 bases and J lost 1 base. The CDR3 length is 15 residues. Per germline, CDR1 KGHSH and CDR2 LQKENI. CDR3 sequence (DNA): TGTGCCAGCTCACCGGGACAGGGGAACACCGGGGAGCTGTTTTTT. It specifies CASSPGQGNTGELFF.

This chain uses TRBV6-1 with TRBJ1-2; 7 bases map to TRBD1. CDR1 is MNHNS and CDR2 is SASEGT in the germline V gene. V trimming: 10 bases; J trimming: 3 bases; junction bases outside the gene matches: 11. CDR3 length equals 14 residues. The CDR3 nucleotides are TGTGCCACTCCGCGGACAGGCATCCACTATGGCTACACCTTC. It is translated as CATPRTGIHYGYTF.

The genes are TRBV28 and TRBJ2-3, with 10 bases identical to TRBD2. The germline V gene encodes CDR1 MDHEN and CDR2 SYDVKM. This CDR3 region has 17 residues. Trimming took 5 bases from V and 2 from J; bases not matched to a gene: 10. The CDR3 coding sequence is TGTGCCAGCAGTGGAAGGTGGACTAGCGGCAACACAGATACGCAGTATTTT. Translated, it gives CASSGRWTSGNTDTQYF.

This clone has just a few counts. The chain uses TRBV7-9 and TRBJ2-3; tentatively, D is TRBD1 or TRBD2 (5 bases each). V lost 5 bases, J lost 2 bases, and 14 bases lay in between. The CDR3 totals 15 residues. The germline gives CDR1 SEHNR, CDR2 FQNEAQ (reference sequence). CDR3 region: CASSKGPRNTDTQYF. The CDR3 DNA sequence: TGTGCCAGCAGCAAGGGACCCCGAAACACAGATACGCAGTATTTT.

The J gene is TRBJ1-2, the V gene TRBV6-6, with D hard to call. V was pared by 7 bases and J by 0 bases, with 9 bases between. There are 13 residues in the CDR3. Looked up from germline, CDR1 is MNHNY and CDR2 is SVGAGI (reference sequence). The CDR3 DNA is TGTGCCAGCATGACACCGGCTAACTATGGCTACACCTTC. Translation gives CASMTPANYGYTF.

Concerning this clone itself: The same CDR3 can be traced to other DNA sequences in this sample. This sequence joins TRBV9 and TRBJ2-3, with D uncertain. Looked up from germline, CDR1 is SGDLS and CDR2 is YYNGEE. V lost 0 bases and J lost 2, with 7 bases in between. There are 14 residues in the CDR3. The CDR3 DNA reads TGTGCCAGCAGCGTAGGCCTACACACAGATACGCAGTATTTT. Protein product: CASSVGLHTDTQYF.

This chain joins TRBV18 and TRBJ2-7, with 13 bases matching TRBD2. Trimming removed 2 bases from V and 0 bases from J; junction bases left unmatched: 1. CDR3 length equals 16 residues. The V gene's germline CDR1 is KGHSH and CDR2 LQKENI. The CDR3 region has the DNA TGTGCCAGCTCACCAGGGACTAGCGGGAACTCCTACGAGCAGTACTTC. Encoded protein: CASSPGTSGNSYEQYF.

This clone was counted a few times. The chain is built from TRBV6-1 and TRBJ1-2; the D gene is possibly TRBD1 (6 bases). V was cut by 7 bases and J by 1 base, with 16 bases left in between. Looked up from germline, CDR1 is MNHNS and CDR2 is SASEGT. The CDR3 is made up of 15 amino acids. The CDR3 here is CASTGHGGLNYGYTF. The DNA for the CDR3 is TGTGCCAGCACCGGTCATGGGGGGCTTAACTATGGCTACACCTTC.

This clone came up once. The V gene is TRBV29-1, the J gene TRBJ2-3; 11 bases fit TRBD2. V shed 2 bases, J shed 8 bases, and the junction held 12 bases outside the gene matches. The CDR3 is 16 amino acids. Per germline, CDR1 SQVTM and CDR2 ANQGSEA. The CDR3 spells CSVEMRGLAGGGTQYF. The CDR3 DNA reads TGCAGCGTTGAAATGAGGGGGCTAGCGGGAGGTGGTACGCAGTATTTT.

Here the CDR3 reads CASRPRVGSTDTQYF. The DNA for the CDR3 is TGTGCCAGTAGACCTCGGGTGGGAAGCACAGATACGCAGTATTTT. This chain uses TRBV19 with TRBJ2-3, with D unresolved. The germline V gene encodes CDR1 LNHDA and CDR2 SQIVND (reference sequence). Trimming pared 6 bases from V and 0 bases from J, leaving 13 bases between. The CDR3 is 15 amino acids.

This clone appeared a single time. The CDR3 bases are TGTGCCAGCAGCTTGTTTGGGCAGGATAGCAATCAGCCCCAGCATTTT. Translation: CASSLFGQDSNQPQHF. The chain recombines TRBV5-6 with TRBJ1-5; D call uncertain. Germline V gives CDR1 SGHDT, CDR2 YYEEEE. The CDR3 contains 16 residues. Trimming cost V 1 base and J 0 bases, with 11 bases left between them.

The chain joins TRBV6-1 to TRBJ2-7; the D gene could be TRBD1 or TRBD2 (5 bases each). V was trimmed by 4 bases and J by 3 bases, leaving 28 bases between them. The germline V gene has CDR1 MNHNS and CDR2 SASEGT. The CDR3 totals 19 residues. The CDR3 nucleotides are TGTGCCAGCAGTGGGCCCCCGGGACGGTCACCCTTTTTATTCTACGAGCAGTACTTC. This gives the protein CASSGPPGRSPFLFYEQYF.

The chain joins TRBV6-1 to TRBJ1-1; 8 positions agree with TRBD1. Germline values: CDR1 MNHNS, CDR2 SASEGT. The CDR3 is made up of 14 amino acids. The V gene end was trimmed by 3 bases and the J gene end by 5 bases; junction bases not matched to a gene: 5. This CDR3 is CASSELYRGTEAFF. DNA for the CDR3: TGTGCCAGCAGTGAGCTCTACAGGGGGACTGAAGCTTTCTTT.

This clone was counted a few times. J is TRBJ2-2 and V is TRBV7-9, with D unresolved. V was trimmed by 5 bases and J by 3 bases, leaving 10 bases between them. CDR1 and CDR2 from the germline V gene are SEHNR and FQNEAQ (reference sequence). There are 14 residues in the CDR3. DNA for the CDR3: TGTGCCAGCAGCCCGCGGATATACACCGGGGAGCTGTTTTTT. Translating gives CASSPRIYTGELFF.

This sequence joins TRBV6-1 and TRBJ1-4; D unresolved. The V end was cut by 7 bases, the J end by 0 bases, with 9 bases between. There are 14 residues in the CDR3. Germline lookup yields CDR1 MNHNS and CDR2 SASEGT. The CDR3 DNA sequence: TGTGCCAGCACTAGGGAGACAACTAATGAAAAACTGTTTTTT. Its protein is CASTRETTNEKLFF.

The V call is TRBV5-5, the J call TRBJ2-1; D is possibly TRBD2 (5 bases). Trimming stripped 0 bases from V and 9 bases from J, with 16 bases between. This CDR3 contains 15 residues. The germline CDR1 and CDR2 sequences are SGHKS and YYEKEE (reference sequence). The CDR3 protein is CASSLGAGSSGEQFF. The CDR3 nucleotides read TGTGCCAGCAGCTTGGGAGCTGGGAGCAGCGGTGAGCAGTTCTTC.